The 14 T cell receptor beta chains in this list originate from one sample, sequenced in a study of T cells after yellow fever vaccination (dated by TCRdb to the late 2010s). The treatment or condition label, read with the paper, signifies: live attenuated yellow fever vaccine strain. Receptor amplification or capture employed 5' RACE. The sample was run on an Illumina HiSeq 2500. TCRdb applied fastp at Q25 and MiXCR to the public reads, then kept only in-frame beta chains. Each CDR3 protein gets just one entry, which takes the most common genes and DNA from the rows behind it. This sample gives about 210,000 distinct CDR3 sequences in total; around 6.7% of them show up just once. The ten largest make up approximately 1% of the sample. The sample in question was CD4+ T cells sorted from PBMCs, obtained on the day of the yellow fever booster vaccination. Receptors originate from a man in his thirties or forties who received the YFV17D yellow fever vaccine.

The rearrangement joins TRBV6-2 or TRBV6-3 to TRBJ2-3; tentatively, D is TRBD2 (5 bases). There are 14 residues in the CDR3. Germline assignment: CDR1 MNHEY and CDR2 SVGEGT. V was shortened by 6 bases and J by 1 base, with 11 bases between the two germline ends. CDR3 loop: CASRDHGGTDTQYF. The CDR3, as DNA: TGTGCCAGCAGGGATCACGGGGGCACAGATACGCAGTATTTT.

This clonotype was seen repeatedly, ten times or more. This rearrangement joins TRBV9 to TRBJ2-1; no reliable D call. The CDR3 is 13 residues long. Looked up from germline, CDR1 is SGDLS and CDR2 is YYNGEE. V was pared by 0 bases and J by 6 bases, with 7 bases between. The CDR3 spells CASSVDSSNEQFF. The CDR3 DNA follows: TGTGCCAGCAGCGTAGATTCAAGCAATGAGCAGTTCTTC.

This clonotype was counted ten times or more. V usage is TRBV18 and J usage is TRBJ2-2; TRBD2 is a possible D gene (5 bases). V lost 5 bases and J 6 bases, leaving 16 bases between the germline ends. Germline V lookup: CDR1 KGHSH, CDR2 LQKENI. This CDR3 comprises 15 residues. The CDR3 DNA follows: TGTGCCAGCTCAGAAATTGGCGGGCCCGCCGGGGAGCTGTTTTTT. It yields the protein CASSEIGGPAGELFF.

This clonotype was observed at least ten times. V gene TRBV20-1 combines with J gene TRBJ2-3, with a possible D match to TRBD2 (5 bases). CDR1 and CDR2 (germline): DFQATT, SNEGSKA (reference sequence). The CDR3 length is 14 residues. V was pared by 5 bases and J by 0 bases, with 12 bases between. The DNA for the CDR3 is TGCAGTGCTGTCGCCCGGACTAGCACAGATACGCAGTATTTT. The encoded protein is CSAVARTSTDTQYF.

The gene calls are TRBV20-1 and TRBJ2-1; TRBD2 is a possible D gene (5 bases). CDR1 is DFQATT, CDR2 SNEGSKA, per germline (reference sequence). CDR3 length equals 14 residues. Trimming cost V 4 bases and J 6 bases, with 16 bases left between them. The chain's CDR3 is CSAISDSGTNEQFF. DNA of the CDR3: TGCAGTGCTATTAGCGATTCTGGAACCAATGAGCAGTTCTTC.

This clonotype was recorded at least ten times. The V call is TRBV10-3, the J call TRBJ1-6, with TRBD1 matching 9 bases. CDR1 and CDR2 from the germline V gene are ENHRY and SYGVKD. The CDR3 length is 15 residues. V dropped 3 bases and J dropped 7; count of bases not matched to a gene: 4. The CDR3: CAISDRDRANSPLHF. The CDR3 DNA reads TGTGCCATCAGTGACCGGGACAGGGCCAATTCACCCCTCCACTTT.

CDR3 nucleotide sequence: TGTGCCAGCAGCACGGACAGGCTGAACACTGAAGCTTTCTTT. Residues: CASSTDRLNTEAFF. The chain uses TRBV7-8 and TRBJ1-1; the match to TRBD1 covers 7 bases. This CDR3 has 14 amino acids. J was trimmed by 0 bases and V by 5 bases; bases with no gene match: 3. Germline V CDR1 and CDR2: SGHVS, FQNEAQ. Full variable domain (missing parts from reference TRBV7-8 and TRBJ1-1): GAGVSQSPRYKVAKRGQDVALRCDPISGHVSLFWYQQALGQGPEFLTYFQNEAQLDKSGLPSDRFFAERPEGSVSTLKIQRTQQEDSAVYLCASSTDRLNTEAFFGQGTRLTVV.

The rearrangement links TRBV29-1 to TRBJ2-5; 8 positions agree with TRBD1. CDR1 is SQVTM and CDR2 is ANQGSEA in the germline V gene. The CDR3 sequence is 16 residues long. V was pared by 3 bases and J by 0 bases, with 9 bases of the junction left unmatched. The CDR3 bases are TGCAGCGTTGATCGACGTGGACAGGGCCACCAAGAGACCCAGTACTTC. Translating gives CSVDRRGQGHQETQYF.

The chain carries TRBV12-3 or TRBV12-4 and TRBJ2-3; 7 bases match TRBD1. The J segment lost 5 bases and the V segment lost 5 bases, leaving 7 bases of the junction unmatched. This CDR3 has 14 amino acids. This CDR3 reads CASSLRTGLDTQYF. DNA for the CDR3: TGTGCCAGCAGTCTACGGACAGGATTAGATACGCAGTATTTT.

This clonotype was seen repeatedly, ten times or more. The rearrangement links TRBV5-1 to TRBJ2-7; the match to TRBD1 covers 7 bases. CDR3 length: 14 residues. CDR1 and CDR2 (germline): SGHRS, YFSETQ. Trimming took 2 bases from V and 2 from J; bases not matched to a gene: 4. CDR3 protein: CASSFDRAPYEQYF. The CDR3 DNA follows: TGCGCCAGCAGCTTCGACAGGGCCCCCTACGAGCAGTACTTC.

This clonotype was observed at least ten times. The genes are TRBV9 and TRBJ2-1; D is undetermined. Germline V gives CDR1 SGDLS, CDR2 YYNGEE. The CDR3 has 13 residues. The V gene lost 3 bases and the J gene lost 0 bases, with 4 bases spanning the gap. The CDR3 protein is CASSADSYNEQFF. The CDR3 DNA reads TGTGCCAGCAGCGCGGACTCCTACAATGAGCAGTTCTTC.

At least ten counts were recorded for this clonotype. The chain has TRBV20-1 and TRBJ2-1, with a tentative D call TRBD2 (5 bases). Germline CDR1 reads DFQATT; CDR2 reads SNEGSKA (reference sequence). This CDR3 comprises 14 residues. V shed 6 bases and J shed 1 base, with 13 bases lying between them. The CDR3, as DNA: TGCAGTGCAAGGATAGCGACTTCCTACAATGAGCAGTTCTTC. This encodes CSARIATSYNEQFF.

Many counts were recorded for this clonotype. This CDR3 reads CASRPAPGRGLAGGGEQFF. The DNA for the CDR3 is TGTGCCAGCCGACCGGCCCCTGGTCGGGGACTAGCGGGAGGTGGTGAGCAGTTCTTC. The chain combines TRBV28 with TRBJ2-1; TRBD2 aligns across 15 bases. Germline lookup yields CDR1 MDHEN and CDR2 SYDVKM. V dropped 8 bases and J dropped 9; count of bases not matched to a gene: 20. The CDR3 totals 19 residues.

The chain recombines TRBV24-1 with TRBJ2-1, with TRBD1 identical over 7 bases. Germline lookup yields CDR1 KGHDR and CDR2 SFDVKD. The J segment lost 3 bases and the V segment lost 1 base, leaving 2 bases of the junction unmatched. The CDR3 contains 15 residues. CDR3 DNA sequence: TGTGCCACCAGTGATTTCGACAGGGACTACAATGAGCAGTTCTTC. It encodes CATSDFDRDYNEQFF.